The source of this T cell receptor beta chain is a study of PD-L1 blockade in urothelial cancer. Across the whole study: Males with urothelial cancer arising in the bladder constituted about nine tenths of the roughly 30 patients. At 6 weeks and at 3 weeks (second dose) after treatment start, blood was analyzed. Study outcomes and limitations: Tumor-associated TCR clones expanded more in blood at 3 weeks in patients with durable benefit.

On this clone itself: Its cognate antigen is unknown.

This CDR3 is 15 amino acids long. Unmatched junction bases numbered 12, after V lost 9 bases and J lost 5 bases. Germline CDR1 is LNHDA and CDR2 is SQIVND (reference sequence). The sample's time point: peripheral blood 6 weeks after treatment start. The number of samples from each patient was between 1 and 8, taken pretreatment and on-treatment. Sequencing used immunoSEQ multiplex PCR; TCRdb keeps in-frame clones, though not all of them. Seen here are 95,000 to 130,000 clones, more than 85% observed once, and the top ten hold 1.7%. V is TRBV19 and J is TRBJ1-1, with TRBD1 matching 10 bases. The clonotype comes from a man in his 60s with urothelial cancer. Material: PBMCs, obtained around atezolizumab (anti-PD-L1) treatment. CDR3 in amino acids: CASTRQGARRTEAFF. The CDR3 bases are TGTGCCAGCACCCGACAGGGGGCGCGTCGAACTGAAGCTTTCTTT.